There are many counts of the clone carrying this T cell receptor beta chain. The antigen remains unidentified. Around 530 ng RNA was reverse transcribed with alpha and beta constant-region primers. Separate chain-specific third strand synthesis with multiplexing indices produced the alpha and beta libraries. TCRdb itself ran the 5' RACE reads through MiXCR, one entry per CDR3 protein. The sample contains approximately 12,000 distinct CDR3 sequences, approximately 9.1% of which appear only once. The CDR3 sequence is 15 residues long. Trimming removed 3 bases at V and 6 bases at J, with 13 bases between. Per the germline V gene, CDR1 is SGDLS and CDR2 is YYNGEE. The data were obtained in a study of HIV-infected patients and healthy controls. The repertoire came from unfractionated whole blood and reflected all unsorted peripheral T cells. Study results and limitations: Only sixteen HIV-infected individuals were processed, a major limit on how widely findings apply.

V gene TRBV9 combines with J gene TRBJ1-6; a weak D match, TRBD1 (6 bases). This sample comprised blood, obtained before antiretroviral therapy. This TCR was recovered from an adult with HIV infection. The donor label of this sample is uncertain. The chain's CDR3 is CASSAEGQRNSPLHF. CDR3 DNA sequence: TGTGCCAGCAGCGCGGAAGGACAGCGTAATTCACCCCTCCACTTT.